This T cell receptor (beta chain) is from a study of T cell responses to AZD1222 COVID-19 vaccine. Broader study findings: Reports say nearly half of spike-specific TCRs go after unmutated variant regions. White British people made up most donors, females outnumbered males, and clonal diversity was possibly underestimated.

About this clone itself: Its cognate antigen is unknown.

Trimming took 1 base from V and 12 from J, leaving 12 bases between them. This CDR3 comprises 12 residues. Germline V lookup: CDR1 MDHEN, CDR2 SYDVKM. Sequencing used immunoSEQ multiplex PCR; TCRdb keeps in-frame clones, though not all of them. Found here are around 130,000 clones, 92% of them singletons; the top ten hold over 1.5%. The rearrangement uses TRBV28 and TRBJ1-1; D not resolved. This specimen consisted of peripheral blood, obtained on day 0 of AZD1222 vaccination. This sequence originates from an adult in good health. CDR3 DNA sequence: TGTGCCAGCAGTTTATATGGCATTGAGACTTTCTTT. Residues: CASSLYGIETFF.